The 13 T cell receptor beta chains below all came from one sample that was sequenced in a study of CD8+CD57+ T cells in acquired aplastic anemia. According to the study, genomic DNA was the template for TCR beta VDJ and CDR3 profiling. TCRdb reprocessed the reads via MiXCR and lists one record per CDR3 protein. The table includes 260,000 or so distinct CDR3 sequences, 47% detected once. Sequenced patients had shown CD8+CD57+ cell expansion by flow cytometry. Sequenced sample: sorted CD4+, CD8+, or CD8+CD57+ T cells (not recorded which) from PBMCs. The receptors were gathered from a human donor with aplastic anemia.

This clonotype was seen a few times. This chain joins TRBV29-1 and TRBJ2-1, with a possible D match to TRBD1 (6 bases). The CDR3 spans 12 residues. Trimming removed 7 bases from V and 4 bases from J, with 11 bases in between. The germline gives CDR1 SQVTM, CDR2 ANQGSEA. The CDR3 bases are TGCAGCGCCGGACAGCCTTACAATGAGCAGTTCTTC. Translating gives CSAGQPYNEQFF.

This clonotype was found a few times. The CDR3 loop is CAWSGLAGPPAQYF. CDR3 in DNA: TGTGCCTGGAGCGGACTAGCGGGGCCTCCTGCGCAGTATTTT. V is TRBV30 and J is TRBJ2-3; 12 bases map to TRBD2. This CDR3 has 14 amino acids. The J segment lost 10 bases and the V segment lost 3 bases, leaving 8 bases of the junction unmatched. In germline, CDR1 is GTSNPN, CDR2 SVGIG (reference sequence).

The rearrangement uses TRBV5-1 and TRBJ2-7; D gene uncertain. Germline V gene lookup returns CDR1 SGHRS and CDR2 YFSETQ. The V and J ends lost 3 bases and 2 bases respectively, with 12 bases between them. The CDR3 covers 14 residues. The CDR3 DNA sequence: TGCGCCAGCAGCTCTTCGACGGTTACCTACGAGCAGTACTTC. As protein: CASSSSTVTYEQYF.

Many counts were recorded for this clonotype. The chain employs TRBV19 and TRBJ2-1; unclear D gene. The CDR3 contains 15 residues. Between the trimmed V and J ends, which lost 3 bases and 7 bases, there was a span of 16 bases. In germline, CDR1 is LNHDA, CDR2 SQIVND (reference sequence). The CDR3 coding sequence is TGTGCCAGTAGTATTCAACTTGGGGTAAATAATGAGCAGTTCTTC. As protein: CASSIQLGVNNEQFF.

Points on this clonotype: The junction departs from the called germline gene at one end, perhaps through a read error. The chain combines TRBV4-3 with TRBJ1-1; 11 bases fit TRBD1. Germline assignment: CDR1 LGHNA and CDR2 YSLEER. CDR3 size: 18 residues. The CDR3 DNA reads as TGCGCCAGCAGCCCACTACTACGGACAGGGGGCGCGAACACTGGAGCTTTCTTT. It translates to CASSPLLRTGGANTGAFF.

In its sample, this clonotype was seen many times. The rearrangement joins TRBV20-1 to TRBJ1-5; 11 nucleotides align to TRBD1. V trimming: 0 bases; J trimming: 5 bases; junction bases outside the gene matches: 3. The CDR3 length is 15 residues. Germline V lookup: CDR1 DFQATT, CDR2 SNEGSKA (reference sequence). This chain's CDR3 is CSARDWTGGDQPQHF. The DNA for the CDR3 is TGCAGTGCTAGAGATTGGACAGGGGGCGATCAGCCCCAGCATTTT.

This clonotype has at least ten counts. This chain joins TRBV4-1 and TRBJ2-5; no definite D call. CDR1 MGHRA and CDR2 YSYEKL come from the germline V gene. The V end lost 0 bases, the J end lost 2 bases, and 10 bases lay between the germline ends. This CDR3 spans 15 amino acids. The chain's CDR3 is CASSQDTTVQETQYF. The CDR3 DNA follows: TGCGCCAGCAGCCAAGATACGACGGTACAAGAGACCCAGTACTTC.

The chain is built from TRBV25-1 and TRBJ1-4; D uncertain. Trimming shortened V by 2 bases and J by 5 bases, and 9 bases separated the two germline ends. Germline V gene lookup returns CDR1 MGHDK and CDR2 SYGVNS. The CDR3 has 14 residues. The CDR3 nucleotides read TGTGCCAGCAGTGAAATGGCCAACAATGAAAAACTGTTTTTT. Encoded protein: CASSEMANNEKLFF. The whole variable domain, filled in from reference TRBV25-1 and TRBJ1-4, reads EADIYQTPRYLVIGTGKKITLECSQTMGHDKMYWYQQDPGMELHLIHYSYGVNSTEKGDLSSESTVSRIRTEHFPLTLESARPSHTSQYLCASSEMANNEKLFFGSGTQLSVL.

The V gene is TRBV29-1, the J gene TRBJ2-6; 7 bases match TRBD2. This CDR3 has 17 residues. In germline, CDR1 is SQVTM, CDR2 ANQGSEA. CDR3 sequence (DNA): TGCAGTACGACCCCGGGGGGAGTAGGCACTGGGGCCAACGTCCTGACTTTC. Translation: CSTTPGGVGTGANVLTF.

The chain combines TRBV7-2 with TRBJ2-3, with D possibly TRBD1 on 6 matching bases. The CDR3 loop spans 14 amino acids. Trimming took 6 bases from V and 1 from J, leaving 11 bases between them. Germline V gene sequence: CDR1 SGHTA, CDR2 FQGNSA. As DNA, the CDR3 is TGTGCCAGCAGACCACAGGGTCGCACAGATACGCAGTATTTT. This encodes CASRPQGRTDTQYF.

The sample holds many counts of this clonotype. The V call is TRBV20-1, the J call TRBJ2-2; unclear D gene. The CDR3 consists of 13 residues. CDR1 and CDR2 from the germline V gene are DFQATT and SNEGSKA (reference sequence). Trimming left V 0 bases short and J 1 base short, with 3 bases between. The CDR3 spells CSARDGNTGELFF. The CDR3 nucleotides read TGCAGTGCTAGAGATGGGAACACCGGGGAGCTGTTTTTT.

The CDR3 spells CASSLASETTEAFF. CDR3 bases: TGTGCCAGCAGCCTCGCCTCGGAGACCACTGAAGCTTTCTTT. The chain links TRBV6-5 to TRBJ1-1; D not certain. The V gene's germline CDR1 is MNHEY and CDR2 SVGAGI. The CDR3 contains 14 residues. V lost 6 bases, J lost 4 bases, and 15 bases lay in between.

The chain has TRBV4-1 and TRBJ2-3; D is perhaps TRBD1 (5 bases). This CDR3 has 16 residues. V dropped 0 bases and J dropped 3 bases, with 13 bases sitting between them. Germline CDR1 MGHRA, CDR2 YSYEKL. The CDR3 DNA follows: TGCGCCAGCAGCCAAGAAGGGGTGGTGGGAACAGATACGCAGTATTTT. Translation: CASSQEGVVGTDTQYF.